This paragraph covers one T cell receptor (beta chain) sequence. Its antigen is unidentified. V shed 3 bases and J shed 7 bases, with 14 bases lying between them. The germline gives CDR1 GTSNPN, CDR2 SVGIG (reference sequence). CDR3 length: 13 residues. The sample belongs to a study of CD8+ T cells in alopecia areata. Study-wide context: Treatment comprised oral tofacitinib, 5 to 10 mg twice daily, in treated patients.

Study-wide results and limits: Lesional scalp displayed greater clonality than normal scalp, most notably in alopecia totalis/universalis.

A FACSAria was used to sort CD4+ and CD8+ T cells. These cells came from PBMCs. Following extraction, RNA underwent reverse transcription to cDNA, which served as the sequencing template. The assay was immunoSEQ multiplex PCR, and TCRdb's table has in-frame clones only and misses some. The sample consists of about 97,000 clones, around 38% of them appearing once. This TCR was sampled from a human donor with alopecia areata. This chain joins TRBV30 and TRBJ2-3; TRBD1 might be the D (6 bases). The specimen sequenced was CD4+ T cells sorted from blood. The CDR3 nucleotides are TGTGCCTGGAGCCCCGGGACATCAAATACGCAGTATTTT. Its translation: CAWSPGTSNTQYF. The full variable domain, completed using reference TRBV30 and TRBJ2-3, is SQTIHQWPATLVQPVGSPLSLECTVEGTSNPNLYWYRQAAGRGLQLLFYSVGIGQISSEVPQNLSASRPQDRQFILSSKKLLLSDSGFYLCAWSPGTSNTQYFGPGTRLTVL.